Below are 21 T cell receptor beta chains sequenced from a single sample in a study of post-analysis software for immune sequencing data. Whole-study results and caveats: TRBV segments more frequent in patients than in controls numbered five and included TRBV5-6, TRBV5-1 and TRBV20-1.

What these receptors recognize is not known. The authors incorporated unique molecular identifiers into the TCR beta cDNA libraries. TCRdb independently ran MiXCR on the PCR reads; one entry per CDR3 protein. The sample lists 550,000 to 700,000 distinct CDR3 sequences, roughly two fifths occurring once. The source material was blood. The source of these receptors is a girl aged 5-17 years with multiple sclerosis.

There are a few counts of this clonotype. This chain links TRBV20-1 with TRBJ2-5; D possibly corresponds to TRBD2 (6 bases). V lost 3 bases and J lost 0, with 17 bases in between. Germline-derived CDR1 and CDR2 are DFQATT and SNEGSKA (reference sequence). The CDR3 loop spans 16 amino acids. The CDR3, as DNA: TGCAGTGCTAGTGAAACTTTAGCGGCTTACCAAGAGACCCAGTACTTC. It translates to CSASETLAAYQETQYF.

This clonotype came up once. The CDR3 DNA reads TGTGCCATCAGCGGACAGGTGAGGGAAAAACTGTTTTTT. It translates to CAISGQVREKLFF. The chain uses TRBV10-3 and TRBJ1-4, with 7 bases that match TRBD1. The J segment lost 8 bases and the V segment lost 6 bases, leaving 6 bases of the junction unmatched. This CDR3 contains 13 residues. CDR1 ENHRY and CDR2 SYGVKD come from the germline V gene.

This clonotype was observed a handful of times. V usage is TRBV4-2 and J usage is TRBJ1-2; D is unresolved. V shed 0 bases and J shed 6 bases, with 8 bases lying between them. CDR1 LGHNA and CDR2 YNFKEQ come from the germline V gene. The CDR3 covers 13 residues. The CDR3 protein is CASSQDRGNGYTF. The CDR3 DNA follows: TGTGCCAGCAGCCAAGATCGAGGGAATGGCTACACCTTC.

The J gene is TRBJ1-4, the V gene TRBV7-9; D not resolved. V lost 5 bases, J lost 8 bases, and 9 bases lay in between. The germline CDR1 and CDR2 sequences are SEHNR and FQNEAQ (reference sequence). The CDR3 has 12 residues. The CDR3 region has the DNA TGTGCCAGCAGCCCCTATACAGAAAAACTGTTTTTT. Translated: CASSPYTEKLFF. The entire variable domain, with the rest obtained from reference TRBV7-9 and TRBJ1-4, is as follows: DTGVSQNPRHKITKRGQNVTFRCDPISEHNRLYWYRQTLGQGPEFLTYFQNEAQLEKSRLLSDRFSAERPKGSFSTLEIQRTEQGDSAMYLCASSPYTEKLFFGSGTQLSVL.

The chain carries TRBV5-1 and TRBJ1-2, with TRBD1 matching 8 bases. The germline CDR1 and CDR2 sequences are SGHRS and YFSETQ. The CDR3 extends over 13 amino acids. Germline trimming cut 3 bases from V and 6 bases from J; bases unmatched to any gene: 4. The CDR3 DNA is TGCGCCAGCAGCTCAGGACAGGGTCATGGCTACACCTTC. This gives the protein CASSSGQGHGYTF.

Many counts were recorded for this clonotype. V gene TRBV4-2 combines with J gene TRBJ2-7; D is possibly TRBD2 (5 bases). CDR1 and CDR2 from the germline V gene are LGHNA and YNFKEQ. This CDR3 is built from 13 residues. The V end lost 1 base, the J end lost 5 bases, and 9 bases lay between the germline ends. The chain's CDR3 is CASSQGRVDEQYF. The CDR3 region has the DNA TGTGCCAGCAGCCAAGGGCGGGTAGACGAGCAGTACTTC.

This chain uses TRBV7-9 with TRBJ2-4, with TRBD2 matching 10 bases. The CDR3 is 17 amino acids. Germline V gene data show CDR1 as SEHNR and CDR2 as FQNEAQ (reference sequence). J was trimmed by 6 bases and V by 1 base; bases with no gene match: 9. This CDR3 reads CASSLVGAGGRGNIQYF. CDR3 nucleotide sequence: TGTGCCAGCAGCTTAGTAGGAGCGGGAGGGCGCGGAAACATTCAGTACTTC.

The chain carries TRBV12-3 or TRBV12-4 and TRBJ2-2; a possible D gene is TRBD1 (6 bases). V shed 3 bases and J shed 6 bases, with 17 bases lying between them. CDR3 length: 16 residues. CDR3 coding DNA: TGTGCCAGCAGTTTCGGCCGGGACACTCGGGCCGGGGAGCTGTTTTTT. Protein sequence: CASSFGRDTRAGELFF.

This clonotype has only a few counts. The rearrangement uses TRBV29-1 and TRBJ1-2; no clear D gene. V was trimmed by 0 bases and J by 6 bases, leaving 11 bases between them. Germline V gives CDR1 SQVTM, CDR2 ANQGSEA. The CDR3 runs to 13 residues. CDR3: CSVEDARGHGYTF. The CDR3 nucleotides read TGCAGCGTTGAAGATGCCAGAGGTCATGGCTACACCTTC.

This chain joins TRBV9 and TRBJ1-2; 9 bases map to TRBD1. V dropped 0 bases and J dropped 10; count of bases not matched to a gene: 10. This CDR3 region has 15 residues. Looked up from germline, CDR1 is SGDLS and CDR2 is YYNGEE. CDR3 nucleotides: TGTGCCAGCAGCGTAGAGGGGGACAGGGCCCTCCCCTACACCTTC. Protein: CASSVEGDRALPYTF.

This clonotype appeared a few times. The V gene is TRBV30, the J gene TRBJ2-5; weak D call: TRBD1 (6 bases). The DNA end is more similar to TRBJ2-7, so the J call may be wrong. The CDR3 is 17 amino acids. Per the germline V gene, CDR1 is GTSNPN and CDR2 is SVGIG (reference sequence). CDR3: CAWSVDSFHRVRYEQYF. In nucleotides, the CDR3 is TGTGCCTGGAGTGTAGACTCTTTCCACAGGGTACGGTACGAGCAGTACTTC.

This sequence joins TRBV2 and TRBJ2-4; 9 bases are shared with TRBD1. The J call may be in error: the DNA end matches TRBJ2-7 better. The CDR3 contains 14 residues. CDR1 is SNHLY, CDR2 FYNNEI, per germline. This chain's CDR3 is CTRRKGQGAYEQYF. In DNA form, the CDR3 reads TGTACCCGCAGGAAGGGACAGGGTGCCTACGAGCAGTACTTC.

This rearrangement joins TRBV7-2 to TRBJ1-2; no definite D call. This CDR3 has 14 amino acids. The germline V gene has CDR1 SGHTA and CDR2 FQGNSA. V lost 1 base, J lost 4 bases, and 10 bases lay in between. DNA of the CDR3: TGTGCCAGCAGCTTAGGGCTGGTTCTCTATGGCTACACCTTC. Translation: CASSLGLVLYGYTF.

This chain joins TRBV12-3 or TRBV12-4 and TRBJ2-3; D ambiguous. This CDR3 has 14 amino acids. V was cut by 10 bases and J by 0 bases, with 14 bases left in between. The CDR3 bases are TGTGCCACCTCCCGGGCACCGAGCACAGATACGCAGTATTTT. Protein sequence: CATSRAPSTDTQYF.

The rearrangement joins TRBV7-2 to TRBJ2-4; TRBD2 agrees at 12 bases. CDR1 and CDR2 from the germline V gene are SGHTA and FQGNSA. The CDR3 consists of 16 residues. Losses at the gene ends were 5 bases for V and 5 bases for J; bases not matched to a gene: 7. DNA of the CDR3: TGTGCCAGCAGCCCCTCGGGACTAGCGGGCCAAAACATTCAGTACTTC. Protein sequence: CASSPSGLAGQNIQYF.

The rearrangement joins TRBV12-3 or TRBV12-4 to TRBJ1-1; no reliable D call. The germline V and J ends were trimmed by 6 bases and 3 bases, with 14 bases remaining between them. The CDR3 extends over 14 amino acids. The CDR3 loop reads CASSQSGRYTEAFF. CDR3 nucleotide sequence: TGTGCCAGCAGCCAATCTGGCCGATACACTGAAGCTTTCTTT.

This rearrangement joins TRBV4-2 to TRBJ2-7; 9 nucleotides line up with TRBD2. This CDR3 region has 16 residues. The V and J ends lost 2 bases and 4 bases, in that order; junction bases with no gene match: 9. Germline CDR1 LGHNA, CDR2 YNFKEQ. The CDR3 spells CASSQTSAGGRYEQYF. CDR3 bases: TGTGCCAGCAGCCAAACCTCAGCGGGGGGCAGGTACGAGCAGTACTTC.

Only a few counts were recorded for this clonotype. The chain carries TRBV5-1 and TRBJ1-5, with a possible D match to TRBD1 (6 bases). This CDR3 spans 22 amino acids. Germline CDR1 SGHRS, CDR2 YFSETQ. V dropped 2 bases and J dropped 5 bases, with 35 bases sitting between them. The CDR3 DNA sequence: TGCGCCAGCAGCTTTACACCATCGGACAGCCGGGGATGGAGCAAATCTCATCAGCCCCAGCATTTT. Amino acid sequence: CASSFTPSDSRGWSKSHQPQHF.

The rearrangement joins TRBV7-9 to TRBJ2-1, with D possibly matching TRBD2 (5 bases). V was clipped by 5 bases and J by 8 bases, with 16 bases between them. Germline V gives CDR1 SEHNR, CDR2 FQNEAQ (reference sequence). The CDR3 extends over 14 amino acids. The CDR3 region is CASSPGIPGDEQFF. The CDR3, as DNA: TGTGCCAGCAGCCCCGGGATCCCCGGGGATGAGCAGTTCTTC. Full variable domain (rest looked up from reference TRBV7-9 and TRBJ2-1): DTGVSQNPRHKITKRGQNVTFRCDPISEHNRLYWYRQTLGQGPEFLTYFQNEAQLEKSRLLSDRFSAERPKGSFSTLEIQRTEQGDSAMYLCASSPGIPGDEQFFGPGTRLTVL.

This clonotype was observed a few times. The chain joins TRBV10-3 to TRBJ2-1; the D gene is possibly TRBD2 (6 bases). Germline V lookup: CDR1 ENHRY, CDR2 SYGVKD. The CDR3 has 14 residues. Trimming took off 0 bases at V and 8 bases at J, with 11 bases between the two ends. This CDR3 reads CAISESDGGDEQFF. CDR3 sequence (DNA): TGTGCCATCAGTGAGTCGGACGGGGGAGATGAGCAGTTCTTC.

The CDR3: CASSYRGQGYTEAFF. Written as DNA, the CDR3 is TGTGCCAGCAGTTACAGAGGACAGGGTTACACTGAAGCTTTCTTT. The V call is TRBV6-6, the J call TRBJ1-1, with 8 bases lining up with TRBD1. The CDR3 runs to 15 residues. The junction had 5 bases not matched to a gene; V was cut back by 2 bases and J by 3 bases. Germline lookup yields CDR1 MNHNY and CDR2 SVGAGI (reference sequence).